This TCR beta chain was profiled in a study of blood T cell repertoires in COVID-19. Study information: Researchers got acute and convalescent COVID-19 samples from the United States, Italy and Spain. Nucleic acid was either cDNA or gDNA, and it came from T cells, B-cell-depleted T cells, or PBMCs.

The trim removed 3 bases at V and 0 bases at J, leaving 5 bases unmatched. The germline V gene has CDR1 MNHEY and CDR2 SMNVEV (reference sequence). The CDR3 totals 15 residues. In the source study's methods: Counts of nucleated cells, estimated from reference gene primer amplification, were obtained. Method: immunoSEQ multiplex PCR; TCRdb's copy keeps in-frame clones and lacks some. Clone size and the V and J calls come from that table; the DNA yielded D and trimming. The data hold 85,000 to 95,000 clones, with around 87% observed a single time. This chain uses TRBV27 with TRBJ2-7; TRBD2 agrees at 7 bases. The sample consisted of peripheral blood. This receptor was obtained from a woman over 75 with acute or convalescent COVID-19. In nucleotides, the CDR3 is TGTGCCAGCAGTTTGGCAGGGAGGGTCTCCTACGAGCAGTACTTC. It yields the protein CASSLAGRVSYEQYF.